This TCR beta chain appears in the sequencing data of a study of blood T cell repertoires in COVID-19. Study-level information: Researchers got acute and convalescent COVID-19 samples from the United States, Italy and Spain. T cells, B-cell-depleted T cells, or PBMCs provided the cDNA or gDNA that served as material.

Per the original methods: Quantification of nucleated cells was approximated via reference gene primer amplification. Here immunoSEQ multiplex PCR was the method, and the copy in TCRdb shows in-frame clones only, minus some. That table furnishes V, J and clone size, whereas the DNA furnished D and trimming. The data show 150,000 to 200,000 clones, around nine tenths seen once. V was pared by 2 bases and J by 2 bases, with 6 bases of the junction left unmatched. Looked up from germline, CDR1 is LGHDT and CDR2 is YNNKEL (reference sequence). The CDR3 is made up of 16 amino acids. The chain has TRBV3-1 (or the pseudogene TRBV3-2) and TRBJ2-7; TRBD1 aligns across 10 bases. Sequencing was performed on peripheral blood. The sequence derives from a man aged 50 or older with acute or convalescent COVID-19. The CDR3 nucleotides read TGTGCCAGCAGCCAAAGCCTCGGGACAGGGGCCTACGAGCAGTACTTC. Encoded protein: CASSQSLGTGAYEQYF.